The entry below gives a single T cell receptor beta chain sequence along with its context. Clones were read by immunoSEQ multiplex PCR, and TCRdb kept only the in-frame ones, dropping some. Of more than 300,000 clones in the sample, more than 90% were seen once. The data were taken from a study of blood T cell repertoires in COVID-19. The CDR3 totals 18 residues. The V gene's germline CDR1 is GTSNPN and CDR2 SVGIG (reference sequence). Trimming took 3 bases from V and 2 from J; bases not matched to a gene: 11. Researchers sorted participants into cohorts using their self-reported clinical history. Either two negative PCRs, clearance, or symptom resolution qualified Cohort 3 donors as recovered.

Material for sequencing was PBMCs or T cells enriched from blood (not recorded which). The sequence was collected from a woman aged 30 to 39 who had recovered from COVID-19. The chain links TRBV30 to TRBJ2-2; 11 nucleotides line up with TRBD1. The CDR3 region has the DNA TGTGCCTGGAGCCGGGACAGGGGGTTATTATCTAACACCGGGGAGCTGTTTTTT. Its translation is CAWSRDRGLLSNTGELFF. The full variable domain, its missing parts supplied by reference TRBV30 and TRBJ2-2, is SQTIHQWPATLVQPVGSPLSLECTVEGTSNPNLYWYRQAAGRGLQLLFYSVGIGQISSEVPQNLSASRPQDRQFILSSKKLLLSDSGFYLCAWSRDRGLLSNTGELFFGEGSRLTVL.